This is a list of T cell receptor beta chains from one sample in a study of cytomegalovirus exposure and HLA in healthy donors. Assay used: immunoSEQ multiplex PCR; TCRdb lists only in-frame clones, some missing. This sample carries 130,000 or so clones, 75% to 85% of them seen once, and the ten largest clones take approximately 9.1%. What was sequenced was PBMCs. Receptors originate from a woman in her 50s in good health and CMV-seropositive. Each CDR3 is given with its conserved first and last residue. A D gene is named only where the DNA matches it firmly. Size is stated for part of the rows, as once, few or many counts, or as a class when the clone is expanded.

DNA: TGTGCCAGCAGCCTACTCACCCCATTT; CDR3: CASSLLTPF; length: 9; D: .; size: .; V: TRBV5-8; J: TRBJ1-1
DNA: TGTGCCAGCAGTGTGTCGGGACTAAGTACCACCCCACAATCCTACAATGAGCAGTTCTTC; CDR3: CASSVSGLSTTPQSYNEQFF; length: 20; D: TRBD2; size: .; V: TRBV9; J: TRBJ2-1
DNA: TGTGCCAGCAGGGGGCGGTCAGTAAGCACAGATACGCAGTATTTT; CDR3: CASRGRSVSTDTQYF; length: 15; D: .; size: few; V: TRBV6-1; J: TRBJ2-3
DNA: TGTGCCAGCAGCCCGGGACAGGAGGTTGCCGGGACCCAGTACTTC; CDR3: CASSPGQEVAGTQYF; length: 15; D: TRBD1; size: .; V: TRBV13; J: TRBJ2-5
DNA: TGCAGTGCTATCTCGACTGAAGCTTTCTTT; CDR3: CSAISTEAFF; length: 10; D: .; size: few; V: TRBV20-1; J: TRBJ1-1
DNA: TGCGCCAGCAGCCAAGATTTGGACAGGGGACACTCCTACGAGCAGTACTTC; CDR3: CASSQDLDRGHSYEQYF; length: 17; D: TRBD1; size: few; V: TRBV4-1; J: TRBJ2-7
DNA: TGTGCCAGCAGCTTAACTAGCGGGGCGAGCTCCTACAATGAGCAGTTCTTC; CDR3: CASSLTSGASSYNEQFF; length: 17; D: TRBD2; size: .; V: TRBV7-2; J: TRBJ2-1
DNA: TGCGCCAGCAGCTCCGGGGTGGTTCACACTGAAGCTTTCTTT; CDR3: CASSSGVVHTEAFF; length: 14; D: .; size: few; V: TRBV5-1; J: TRBJ1-1
DNA: TGTGCCAGCAGCTTAGGTGCGGGGCGAGGGGCCAAAAACATTCAGTACTTC; CDR3: CASSLGAGRGAKNIQYF; length: 17; D: .; size: .; V: TRBV7-6; J: TRBJ2-4
DNA: TGTGCCAGCAGTTACTACGGGACTAGGTTCCATAATGAGCAGTTCTTC; CDR3: CASSYYGTRFHNEQFF; length: 16; D: TRBD2; size: .; V: TRBV6-5; J: TRBJ2-1
DNA: TGCGCCAGCAGCCAAGAGATAAGCGGGAAAGCGCAGTTCTTC; CDR3: CASSQEISGKAQFF; length: 14; D: TRBD2; size: .; V: TRBV4-3; J: TRBJ2-1
DNA: TGTGCCAGCAGCTTAGAGGCTAGCGGCGGCTATGGCTACACCTTC; CDR3: CASSLEASGGYGYTF; length: 15; D: .; size: .; V: TRBV11-2; J: TRBJ1-2
DNA: TGTGCCAGCAGCGTCGGGGGCGGGGGTTATGGCTACACCTTC; CDR3: CASSVGGGGYGYTF; length: 14; D: .; size: .; V: TRBV9; J: TRBJ1-2
DNA: TGCGCCAGCAGTCAACATACAGGGACGGGGAAATCGGCTTTCTTT; CDR3: CASSQHTGTGKSAFF; length: 15; D: .; size: .; V: TRBV23-1; J: TRBJ1-1
DNA: TGTGCTAGTGGTTTGGTACCCGGGAACACTGAAGCTTTCTTT; CDR3: CASGLVPGNTEAFF; length: 14; D: .; size: .; V: TRBV12-5; J: TRBJ1-1
DNA: TGTGCCAGCAGTTCCTCAGGGGGCGGCTGGGAGACCCAGTACTTC; CDR3: CASSSSGGGWETQYF; length: 15; D: TRBD1; size: .; V: TRBV27; J: TRBJ2-5
DNA: TGTGCCAGCAGTTTTAGTTTCATGAACACTGAAGCTTTCTTT; CDR3: CASSFSFMNTEAFF; length: 14; D: .; size: once; V: TRBV27; J: TRBJ1-1
DNA: TGTGCCAGCACTGCCGGAGGGCCTCTGAATGAAAAACTGTTTTTT; CDR3: CASTAGGPLNEKLFF; length: 15; D: .; size: .; V: TRBV6-1; J: TRBJ1-4